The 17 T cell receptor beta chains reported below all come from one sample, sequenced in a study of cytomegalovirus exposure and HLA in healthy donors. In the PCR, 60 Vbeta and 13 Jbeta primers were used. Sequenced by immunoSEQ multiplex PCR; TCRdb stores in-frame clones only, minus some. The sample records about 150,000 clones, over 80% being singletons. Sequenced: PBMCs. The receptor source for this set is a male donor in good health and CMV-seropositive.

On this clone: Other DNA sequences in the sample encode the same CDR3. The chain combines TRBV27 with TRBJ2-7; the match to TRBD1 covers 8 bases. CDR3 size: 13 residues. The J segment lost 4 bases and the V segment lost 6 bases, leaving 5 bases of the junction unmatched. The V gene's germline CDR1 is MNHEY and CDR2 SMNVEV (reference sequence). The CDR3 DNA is TGTGCCAGCAGAGGACAGGGACGTTACGAGCAGTACTTC. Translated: CASRGQGRYEQYF.

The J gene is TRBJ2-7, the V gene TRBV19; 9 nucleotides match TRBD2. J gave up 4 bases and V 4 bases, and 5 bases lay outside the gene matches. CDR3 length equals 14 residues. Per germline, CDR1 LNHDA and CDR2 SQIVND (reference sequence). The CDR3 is CASSRVAGEYEQYF. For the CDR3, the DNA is TGTGCCAGTAGTAGGGTAGCGGGAGAATACGAGCAGTACTTC.

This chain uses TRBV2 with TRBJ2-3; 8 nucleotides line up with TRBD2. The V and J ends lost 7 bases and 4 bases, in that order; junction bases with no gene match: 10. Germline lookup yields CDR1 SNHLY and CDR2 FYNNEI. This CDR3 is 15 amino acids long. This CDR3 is CASTPPGLAPDTQYF. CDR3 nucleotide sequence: TGTGCCAGCACCCCGCCCGGACTAGCTCCAGATACGCAGTATTTT.

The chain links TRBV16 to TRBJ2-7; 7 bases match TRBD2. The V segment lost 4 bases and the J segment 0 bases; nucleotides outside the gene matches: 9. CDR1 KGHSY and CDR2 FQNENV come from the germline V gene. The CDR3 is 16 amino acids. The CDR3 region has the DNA TGTGCCAGCAGCCGATCACGGTCGGGGGGCTCCTACGAGCAGTACTTC. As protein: CASSRSRSGGSYEQYF.

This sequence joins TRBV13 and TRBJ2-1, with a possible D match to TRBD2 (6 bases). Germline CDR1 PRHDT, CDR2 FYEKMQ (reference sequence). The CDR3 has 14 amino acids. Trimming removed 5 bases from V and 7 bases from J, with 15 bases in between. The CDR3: CASSTGLRGNEQFF. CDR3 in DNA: TGTGCCAGCAGCACGGGACTCAGAGGGAATGAGCAGTTCTTC. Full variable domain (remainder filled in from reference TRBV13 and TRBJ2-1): AAGVIQSPRHLIKEKRETATLKCYPIPRHDTVYWYQQGPGQDPQFLISFYEKMQSDKGSIPDRFSAQQFSDYHSELNMSSLELGDSALYFCASSTGLRGNEQFFGPGTRLTVL.

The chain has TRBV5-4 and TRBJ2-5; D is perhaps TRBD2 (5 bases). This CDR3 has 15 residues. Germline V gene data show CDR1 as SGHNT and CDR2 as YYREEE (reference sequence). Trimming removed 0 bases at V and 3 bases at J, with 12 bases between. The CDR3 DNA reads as TGTGCCAGCAGCTTGGACGCCAAGGGAGAAGAGACCCAGTACTTC. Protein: CASSLDAKGEETQYF.

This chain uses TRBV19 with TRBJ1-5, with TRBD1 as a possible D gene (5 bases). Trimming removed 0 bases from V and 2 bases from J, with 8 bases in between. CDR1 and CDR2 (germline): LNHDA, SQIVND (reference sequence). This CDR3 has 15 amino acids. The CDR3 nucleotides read TGTGCCAGTAGTATAGAAGGCAGGGGCAATCAGCCCCAGCATTTT. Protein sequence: CASSIEGRGNQPQHF.

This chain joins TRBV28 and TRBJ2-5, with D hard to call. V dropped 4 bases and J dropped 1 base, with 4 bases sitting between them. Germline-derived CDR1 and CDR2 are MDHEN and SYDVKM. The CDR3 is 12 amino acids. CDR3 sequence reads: CASSYGQETQYF. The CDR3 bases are TGTGCCAGCAGTTACGGCCAAGAGACCCAGTACTTC. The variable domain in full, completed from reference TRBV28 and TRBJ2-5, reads DVKVTQSSRYLVKRTGEKVFLECVQDMDHENMFWYRQDPGLGLRLIYFSYDVKMKEKGDIPEGYSVSREKKERFSLILESASTNQTSMYLCASSYGQETQYFGPGTRLLVL.

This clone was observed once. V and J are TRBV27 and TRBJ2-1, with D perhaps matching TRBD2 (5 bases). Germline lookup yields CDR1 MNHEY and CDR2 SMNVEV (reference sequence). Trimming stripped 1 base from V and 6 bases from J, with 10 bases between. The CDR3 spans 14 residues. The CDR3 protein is CASSLFGKVNEQFF. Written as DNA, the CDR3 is TGTGCCAGCAGTTTATTCGGGAAGGTCAATGAGCAGTTCTTC.

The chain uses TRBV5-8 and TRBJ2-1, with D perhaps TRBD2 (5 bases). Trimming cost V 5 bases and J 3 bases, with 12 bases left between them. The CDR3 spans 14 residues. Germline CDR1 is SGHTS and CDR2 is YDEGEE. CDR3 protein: CASSWGDIYNEQFF. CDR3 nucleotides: TGTGCCAGCAGTTGGGGAGACATCTACAATGAGCAGTTCTTC.

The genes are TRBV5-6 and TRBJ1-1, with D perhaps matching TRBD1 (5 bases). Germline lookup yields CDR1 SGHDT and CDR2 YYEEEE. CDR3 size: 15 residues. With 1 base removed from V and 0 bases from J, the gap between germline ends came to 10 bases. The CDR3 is CASSLQGMMNTEAFF. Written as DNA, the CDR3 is TGTGCCAGCAGCTTGCAGGGAATGATGAACACTGAAGCTTTCTTT.

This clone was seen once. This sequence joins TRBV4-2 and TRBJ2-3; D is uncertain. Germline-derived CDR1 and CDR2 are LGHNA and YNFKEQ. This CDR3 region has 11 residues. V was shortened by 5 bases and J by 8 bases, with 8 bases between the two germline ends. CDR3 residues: CASSSESTQYF. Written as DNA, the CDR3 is TGTGCCAGCAGCTCAGAATCTACGCAGTATTTT.

Here the CDR3 DNA reads TGTGCCAGCAGCGGAACTAGCGGGAGGAACGAGCAGTACTTC. Encoded protein: CASSGTSGRNEQYF. The chain uses TRBV9 and TRBJ2-7, with 12 bases aligning to TRBD2. This CDR3 spans 14 amino acids. Germline V gene sequence: CDR1 SGDLS, CDR2 YYNGEE. The V segment lost 3 bases and the J segment 5 bases; nucleotides outside the gene matches: 3.

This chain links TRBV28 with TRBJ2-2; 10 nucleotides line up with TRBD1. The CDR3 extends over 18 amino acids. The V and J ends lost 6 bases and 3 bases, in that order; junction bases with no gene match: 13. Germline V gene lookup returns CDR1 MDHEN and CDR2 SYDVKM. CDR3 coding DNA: TGTGCCAGCAGCGGTACGATTCGGGACAGGGGATACACCGGGGAGCTGTTTTTT. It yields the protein CASSGTIRDRGYTGELFF.

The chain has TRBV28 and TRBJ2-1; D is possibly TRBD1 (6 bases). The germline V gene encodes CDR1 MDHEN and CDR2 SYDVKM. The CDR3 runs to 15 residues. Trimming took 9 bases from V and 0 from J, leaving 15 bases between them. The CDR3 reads CASFPGTSSYNEQFF. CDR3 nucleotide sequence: TGTGCCAGTTTTCCCGGGACAAGCTCCTACAATGAGCAGTTCTTC.

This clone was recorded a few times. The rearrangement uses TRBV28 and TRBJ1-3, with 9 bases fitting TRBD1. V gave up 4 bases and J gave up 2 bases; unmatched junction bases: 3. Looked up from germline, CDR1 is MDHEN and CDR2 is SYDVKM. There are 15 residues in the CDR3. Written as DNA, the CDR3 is TGTGCCAGCAGTTCCGGACAGGGGACTGGAAACACCATATATTTT. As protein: CASSSGQGTGNTIYF.

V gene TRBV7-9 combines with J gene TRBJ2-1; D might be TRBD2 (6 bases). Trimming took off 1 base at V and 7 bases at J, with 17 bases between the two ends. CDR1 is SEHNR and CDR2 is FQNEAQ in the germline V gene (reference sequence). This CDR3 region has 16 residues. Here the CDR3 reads CASSLVRLASDNEQFF. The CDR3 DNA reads TGTGCCAGCAGCTTAGTTAGGCTAGCGAGTGATAATGAGCAGTTCTTC.